The text below deals with one T cell receptor beta chain. Study processing details: How many nucleated cells were present was estimated from reference gene primer amplification. Clones were sequenced by immunoSEQ multiplex PCR, and TCRdb holds only the in-frame ones, with some missing. V, J and clone size were drawn from that table, and D and trimming were deduced from the DNA. Here the sample spans 97,000 or so clones, roughly 87% being singletons. The record originates from a study of blood T cell repertoires in COVID-19. As for the study in general: Specimens from acute and convalescent COVID-19 originated in the United States, Italy and Spain. From T cells, B-cell-depleted T cells, or PBMCs came the material, which was cDNA or gDNA.

The CDR3 sequence is 13 residues long. CDR1 is SEHNR and CDR2 is FQNEAQ in the germline V gene (reference sequence). V dropped 5 bases and J dropped 1 base, with 9 bases sitting between them. The receptor comes from a woman between 45 and 65 years old with COVID-19, enrolled during active disease. Sequencing was carried out using peripheral blood. The genes are TRBV7-9 and TRBJ2-7; D is possibly TRBD1 (5 bases). The CDR3 DNA reads as TGTGCCAGCAGCCTACAGGTATCCTACGAGCAGTACTTC. This sequence encodes CASSLQVSYEQYF.